Each of the 22 T cell receptor beta chains below was sequenced from the same sample in a study of T cells after yellow fever vaccination. Via MiXCR, TCRdb re-called the 5' RACE reads, giving one row per CDR3 protein. The sample contains just under 600,000 distinct CDR3 sequences, about 13% of which appear only once. Sample: PBMCs, taken on the day of the yellow fever booster vaccination. These receptors all come from a man aged 25-40 years who received the YFV17D yellow fever vaccine.

As DNA, the CDR3 is TGCAGTGCCGAAGAAAAGGGCTACAATGAGCAGTTCTTC. It yields the protein CSAEEKGYNEQFF. This chain links TRBV20-1 with TRBJ2-1, with no clear D. Trimming pared 6 bases from V and 3 bases from J, leaving 12 bases between. This CDR3 comprises 13 residues. Germline loops: CDR1 DFQATT, CDR2 SNEGSKA (reference sequence).

This clonotype was picked up a small number of times. The chain uses TRBV29-1 and TRBJ1-1, with D unclear. Germline lookup yields CDR1 SQVTM and CDR2 ANQGSEA. V was pared by 4 bases and J by 4 bases, with 13 bases between. The CDR3 covers 13 residues. DNA for the CDR3: TGCAGCGTTGTGGGGAAAGGGTTCACTGAAGCTTTCTTT. Translation gives CSVVGKGFTEAFF. The full variable domain, rest sourced from reference TRBV29-1 and TRBJ1-1, is SAVISQKPSRDICQRGTSLTIQCQVDSQVTMMFWYRQQPGQSLTLIATANQGSEATYESGFVIDKFPISRPNLTFSTLTVSNMSPEDSSIYLCSVVGKGFTEAFFGQGTRLTVV.

V is TRBV20-1 and J is TRBJ2-7; 10 nucleotides line up with TRBD2. The CDR3 length is 15 residues. Germline V gene sequence: CDR1 DFQATT, CDR2 SNEGSKA (reference sequence). The CDR3 DNA is TGCGGTTATGGGGACCTAGCGGGAGAGTCCTACGAGCAGTACTTC. This codes for CGYGDLAGESYEQYF.

The chain uses TRBV20-1 and TRBJ1-4; 9 bases fit TRBD1. Germline CDR1 is DFQATT and CDR2 is SNEGSKA (reference sequence). The length of the CDR3 is 12 residues. V lost 3 bases to trimming and J lost 10 bases; unmatched junction nucleotides: 3. The CDR3 nucleotides read TGCAGTGCTAGGGACAGGGGCGGAAAACTGTTTTTT. Residues: CSARDRGGKLFF.

V usage is TRBV29-1 and J usage is TRBJ1-1; D unclear. CDR1 is SQVTM and CDR2 is ANQGSEA in the germline V gene. CDR3 length equals 15 residues. Deletions cut 0 bases from V and 0 bases from J, with 11 bases between. This CDR3 is CSVEDPEGMNTEAFF. The CDR3 DNA is TGCAGCGTTGAAGACCCTGAAGGGATGAACACTGAAGCTTTCTTT.

This clonotype was found a few times. The chain combines TRBV7-9 with TRBJ2-2; D unclear. There are 14 residues in the CDR3. V lost 5 bases and J lost 6, with 13 bases in between. Looked up from germline, CDR1 is SEHNR and CDR2 is FQNEAQ (reference sequence). The CDR3, as DNA: TGTGCCAGCAGCACCATAAGTAGCCCCGGGGAGCTGTTTTTT. As protein: CASSTISSPGELFF.

This clonotype was observed once. The V gene is TRBV7-9, the J gene TRBJ1-1; D ambiguous. CDR3 length: 16 residues. Germline values: CDR1 SEHNR, CDR2 FQNEAQ (reference sequence). V shed 3 bases and J shed 4 bases, with 18 bases lying between them. CDR3 residues: CASSFGAERVGTEAFF. CDR3 nucleotide sequence: TGTGCCAGCAGCTTCGGTGCCGAGAGGGTGGGCACTGAAGCTTTCTTT.

This clonotype was counted between two and nine times. J is TRBJ2-5 and V is TRBV12-3 or TRBV12-4, with D possibly being TRBD1 or TRBD2 (6 bases each). The CDR3 consists of 15 residues. V lost 5 bases and J 5 bases, leaving 18 bases between the germline ends. The CDR3 region has the DNA TGTGCCAGCAGTCCCCTAGAGGGGGGTTCCGAGACCCAGTACTTC. It encodes CASSPLEGGSETQYF.

This clonotype was seen many times. The V call is TRBV5-4, the J call TRBJ1-6; tentatively, D is TRBD1 (5 bases). The length of the CDR3 is 13 residues. V gave up 0 bases and J gave up 7 bases, with 5 bases separating them. Germline loops: CDR1 SGHNT, CDR2 YYREEE (reference sequence). This CDR3 reads CASSLGQNSPLHF. The DNA for the CDR3 is TGTGCCAGCAGCTTGGGACAGAATTCACCCCTCCACTTT.

This clonotype was found a few times. The chain recombines TRBV5-1 with TRBJ2-1; 7 nucleotides align to TRBD2. The CDR3 has 15 amino acids. The V segment lost 5 bases and the J segment 5 bases; nucleotides outside the gene matches: 10. The germline gives CDR1 SGHRS, CDR2 YFSETQ. The CDR3 here is CASREPSGANNEQFF. CDR3 DNA sequence: TGCGCCAGCAGGGAGCCTAGCGGAGCTAACAATGAGCAGTTCTTC.

V is TRBV20-1 and J is TRBJ2-5; 7 nucleotides align to TRBD2. V shed 1 base, J shed 4 bases, and the junction held 6 bases outside the gene matches. This CDR3 is 14 amino acids long. Germline V gene sequence: CDR1 DFQATT, CDR2 SNEGSKA (reference sequence). CDR3 region: CSARAGGEGETQYF. The CDR3 DNA is TGCAGTGCTAGAGCAGGAGGGGAGGGAGAGACCCAGTACTTC.

Only a few counts were recorded for this clonotype. The chain has TRBV6-1 and TRBJ2-7; D is ambiguous. The CDR3 consists of 14 residues. Trimming removed 5 bases at V and 3 bases at J, with 14 bases between. Germline V gives CDR1 MNHNS, CDR2 SASEGT. CDR3 sequence (DNA): TGTGCCAGCAGTCCCGGCCGTGTGGTCTACGAGCAGTACTTC. This codes for CASSPGRVVYEQYF.

A few counts support this clonotype. This sequence joins TRBV20-1 and TRBJ2-7; D possibly corresponds to TRBD2 (5 bases). Trimming pared 4 bases from V and 0 bases from J, leaving 16 bases between. Per the germline V gene, CDR1 is DFQATT and CDR2 is SNEGSKA (reference sequence). CDR3 length: 15 amino acids. The CDR3 DNA sequence: TGCAGTGCTAAGCTTGCACCGGGGTCCTCCTACGAGCAGTACTTC. This gives the protein CSAKLAPGSSYEQYF.

The chain links TRBV18 to TRBJ2-1; TRBD2 agrees at 9 bases. The germline V gene has CDR1 KGHSH and CDR2 LQKENI. Trimming cost V 8 bases and J 2 bases; bases outside gene matches: 13. The CDR3 spans 17 residues. The CDR3 region is CASAHPGGRGTYNEQFF. CDR3 sequence (DNA): TGTGCCAGCGCCCATCCAGGCGGGAGGGGGACCTACAATGAGCAGTTCTTC.

This clonotype was observed a few times. The chain recombines TRBV7-9 with TRBJ2-5; D is perhaps TRBD1 or TRBD2 (6 bases each). CDR1 is SEHNR, CDR2 FQNEAQ, per germline (reference sequence). The V end lost 5 bases, the J end lost 4 bases, and 20 bases lay between the germline ends. There are 16 residues in the CDR3. Here the CDR3 DNA reads TGTGCCAGCAGCAGAGCCCCCCTACCGGGGGCAGAGACCCAGTACTTC. Translated, it gives CASSRAPLPGAETQYF.

This clonotype turned up a few times. This rearrangement joins TRBV9 to TRBJ2-2, with TRBD1 matching 7 bases. The CDR3 has 15 residues. J was trimmed by 3 bases and V by 3 bases; bases with no gene match: 5. Germline V gene lookup returns CDR1 SGDLS and CDR2 YYNGEE. The CDR3 coding sequence is TGTGCCAGCAGCGCTGGACAGGTACACACCGGGGAGCTGTTTTTT. Protein product: CASSAGQVHTGELFF.

This clonotype has just a few counts. The rearrangement uses TRBV20-1 and TRBJ1-1; D possibly corresponds to TRBD1 (6 bases). The length of the CDR3 is 15 residues. V was cut by 2 bases and J by 0 bases, with 13 bases left in between. Germline-derived CDR1 and CDR2 are DFQATT and SNEGSKA (reference sequence). CDR3: CSARNQQGLNTEAFF. The DNA for the CDR3 is TGCAGTGCTAGAAATCAACAGGGTTTGAACACTGAAGCTTTCTTT.

In its sample, this clonotype was seen a few times. J is TRBJ2-1 and V is TRBV7-3; D call uncertain. CDR1 and CDR2 from the germline V gene are SGHTA and FQGTGA. V was pared by 0 bases and J by 6 bases, with 9 bases between. This CDR3 has 14 amino acids. DNA of the CDR3: TGTGCCAGCAGCTTAACCCCACAGCCCAATGAGCAGTTCTTC. Its translation is CASSLTPQPNEQFF.

This clonotype was seen a handful of times. The rearrangement uses TRBV30 and TRBJ2-7; 9 positions agree with TRBD1. The CDR3 covers 14 residues. V dropped 5 bases and J dropped 4; count of bases not matched to a gene: 9. Germline CDR1 is GTSNPN and CDR2 is SVGIG (reference sequence). The CDR3 DNA reads as TGTGCCTGGTCCGGGACAGGGTTTTCGTACGAGCAGTACTTC. This encodes CAWSGTGFSYEQYF.

V usage is TRBV30 and J usage is TRBJ2-1; 10 nucleotides line up with TRBD2. V shed 2 bases, J shed 10 bases, and the junction held 5 bases outside the gene matches. Germline-derived CDR1 and CDR2 are GTSNPN and SVGIG (reference sequence). This CDR3 region has 13 residues. The CDR3 protein is CAWSSGRAGEQFF. The CDR3 nucleotides are TGTGCCTGGAGTAGCGGGAGGGCCGGGGAGCAGTTCTTC.

In its sample, this clonotype was seen a few times. This chain joins TRBV29-1 and TRBJ2-5; weak D call: TRBD2 (7 bases). CDR3 length: 13 amino acids. V lost 4 bases and J lost 5, with 14 bases in between. Germline-derived CDR1 and CDR2 are SQVTM and ANQGSEA. CDR3 bases: TGCAGCGTTGTGCGGGGGCCCCGGGAGACCCAGTACTTC. This gives the protein CSVVRGPRETQYF. The full variable domain, its missing parts supplied by reference TRBV29-1 and TRBJ2-5, is SAVISQKPSRDICQRGTSLTIQCQVDSQVTMMFWYRQQPGQSLTLIATANQGSEATYESGFVIDKFPISRPNLTFSTLTVSNMSPEDSSIYLCSVVRGPRETQYFGPGTRLLVL.

This clonotype was seen only a few times. CDR3 sequence reads: CSAERGSGGYNEQFF. CDR3 bases: TGCAGTGCCGAGAGAGGGTCAGGGGGCTACAATGAGCAGTTCTTC. This sequence joins TRBV20-1 and TRBJ2-1, with 7 bases that match TRBD1. The CDR3 runs to 15 residues. V was pared by 6 bases and J by 3 bases, with 11 bases of the junction left unmatched. Germline V gene sequence: CDR1 DFQATT, CDR2 SNEGSKA (reference sequence).